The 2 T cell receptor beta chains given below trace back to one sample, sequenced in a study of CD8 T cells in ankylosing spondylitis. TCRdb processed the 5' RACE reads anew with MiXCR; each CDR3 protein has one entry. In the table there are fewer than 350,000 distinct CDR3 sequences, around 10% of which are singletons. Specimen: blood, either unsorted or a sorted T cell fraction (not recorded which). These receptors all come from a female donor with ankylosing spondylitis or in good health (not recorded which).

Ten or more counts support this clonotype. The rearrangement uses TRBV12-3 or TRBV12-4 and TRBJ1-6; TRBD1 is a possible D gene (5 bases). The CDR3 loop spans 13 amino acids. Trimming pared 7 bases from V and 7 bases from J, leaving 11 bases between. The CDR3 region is CASTWTLNSPLHF. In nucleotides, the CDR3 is TGTGCCAGCACGTGGACACTAAATTCACCCCTCCACTTT.

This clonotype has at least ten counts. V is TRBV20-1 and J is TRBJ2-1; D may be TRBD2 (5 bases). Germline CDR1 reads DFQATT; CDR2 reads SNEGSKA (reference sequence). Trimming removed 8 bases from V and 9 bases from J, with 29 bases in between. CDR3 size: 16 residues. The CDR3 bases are TGCAGTATAGAACCCGTGGGCACCCAATTACGGGGTGAGCAGTTCTTC. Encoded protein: CSIEPVGTQLRGEQFF.